Listed here are 24 T cell receptor beta chains from one sample, sequenced in a study of spatial heterogeneity in lung cancer. TCRdb reprocessed the 5' RACE reads via MiXCR and lists one record per CDR3 protein. The table lists some 7,000 distinct CDR3 sequences, approximately 6.8% of them singletons. Stated time point: sample taken at primary tumor resection. Tumor, nontumor lung or frozen PBMC supplied whole RNA, sequenced without sorting. Source: PBMCs, taken at surgery. These receptors all stem from a male donor with early-stage non-small cell lung cancer.

There are many counts of this clonotype. This beta chain turned up in a library designed for alpha chains; as an off-target read, its abundance says little. The gene calls are TRBV7-2 and TRBJ2-5, with D perhaps TRBD2 (5 bases). V shed 1 base and J shed 1 base, with 16 bases lying between them. Germline V lookup: CDR1 SGHTA, CDR2 FQGNSA. The CDR3 has 17 amino acids. The CDR3: CASSLGLGITGQETQYF. CDR3 nucleotide sequence: TGTGCCAGCAGCTTAGGGCTCGGGATAACTGGCCAAGAGACCCAGTACTTC. The full variable domain, in which reference TRBV7-2 and TRBJ2-5 provide the parts outside the CDR3, is GAGVSQSPSNKVTEKGKDVELRCDPISGHTALYWYRQSLGQGLEFLIYFQGNSAPDKSGLPSDRFSAERTGGSVSTLTIQRTQQEDSAVYLCASSLGLGITGQETQYFGPGTRLLVL.

This clonotype was recorded many times. This beta chain turned up in a library designed for alpha chains; as an off-target read, its abundance says little. The chain has TRBV7-8 and TRBJ2-1; 11 bases are a match to TRBD2. Germline lookup yields CDR1 SGHVS and CDR2 FQNEAQ. The CDR3 runs 15 residues. The V and J ends lost 5 bases and 7 bases, in that order; junction bases with no gene match: 7. This CDR3 is CASSERLAGTNEQFF. CDR3 DNA: TGTGCCAGCAGCGAACGACTAGCGGGGACAAATGAGCAGTTCTTC.

This clonotype showed up many times. Found in a library prepared for alpha chains, this beta chain is an off-target read, and its abundance has little meaning. The CDR3 coding sequence is TGTGCCAGCAGCCAAGGACCGAACACACACGGCAATGAGCAGTTCTTC. It is translated as CASSQGPNTHGNEQFF. This chain connects TRBV14 to TRBJ2-1; no definite D call. Germline V gives CDR1 SGHDN, CDR2 FVKESK. Trimming cost V 1 base and J 6 bases, with 16 bases left between them. This CDR3 is 16 amino acids long.

This clonotype was detected once. This beta chain is a stray read from a library made for alpha chains; its abundance is not meaningful. The chain employs TRBV7-9 and TRBJ2-7; D ambiguous. The germline V and J ends were trimmed by 2 bases and 0 bases, with 8 bases remaining between them. The CDR3 spans 14 residues. Looked up from germline, CDR1 is SEHNR and CDR2 is FQNEAQ (reference sequence). Here the CDR3 reads CASSLLGNSYEQYF. The CDR3 bases are TGTGCCAGCAGCTTACTGGGTAACTCCTACGAGCAGTACTTC.

This clonotype has at least ten counts. The library was designed around alpha chains, so this beta chain is a stray read whose abundance carries little weight. CDR3: CASSQDGSETEAFF. Written as DNA, the CDR3 is TGTGCCAGCAGCCAAGATGGTAGTGAAACTGAAGCTTTCTTT. The chain carries TRBV4-2 and TRBJ1-1; D unclear. Germline V gene lookup returns CDR1 LGHNA and CDR2 YNFKEQ. V gave up 0 bases and J gave up 5 bases, with 10 bases separating them. This CDR3 spans 14 amino acids.

Ten or more counts support this clonotype. With the library built for alpha chains, this beta chain is off target and its frequency is not meaningful. The chain employs TRBV28 and TRBJ1-3; weak D call: TRBD1 (6 bases). Trimming stripped 8 bases from V and 0 bases from J, with 11 bases between. The CDR3 covers 14 residues. Germline CDR1 is MDHEN and CDR2 is SYDVKM. For the CDR3, the DNA is TGTGCCAGCCAGGGGCAGCCCTCTGGAAACACCATATATTTT. The encoded protein is CASQGQPSGNTIYF.

In its sample, this clonotype is medium-sized. This beta chain represents an off-target read in a library built for alpha chains; its size is of limited meaning. This chain uses TRBV5-1 with TRBJ2-1; TRBD1 agrees at 10 bases. The V gene end was trimmed by 3 bases and the J gene end by 9 bases; junction bases not matched to a gene: 3. This CDR3 contains 13 residues. Germline CDR1 is SGHRS and CDR2 is YFSETQ. CDR3 sequence reads: CASSSGTGAEQFF. The CDR3 coding sequence is TGCGCCAGCAGCTCCGGGACAGGGGCTGAGCAGTTCTTC.

This clonotype was found many times. A library prepared for alpha chains yielded this beta chain as an off-target read; its size is of little meaning. The chain joins TRBV20-1 to TRBJ2-5; 8 bases are a match to TRBD2. The CDR3 is made up of 14 amino acids. From germline, CDR1 is DFQATT and CDR2 SNEGSKA (reference sequence). V gave up 6 bases and J gave up 3 bases; unmatched junction bases: 9. CDR3 in DNA: TGCAGTGCCTGCAGAATGACTAGCGAAGAGACCCAGTACTTC. Residues: CSACRMTSEETQYF.

This clonotype appeared many times. Since the library was made to target alpha chains, this beta chain is a stray read and its abundance is not meaningful. The chain has TRBV19 and TRBJ2-7; possibly TRBD1 for D (6 bases). The V end lost 5 bases, the J end lost 9 bases, and 20 bases lay between the germline ends. The CDR3 totals 14 residues. The germline gives CDR1 LNHDA, CDR2 SQIVND (reference sequence). The CDR3 DNA sequence: TGTGCCAGTAGTTCCGGGACACTGTATACGGCGCAGTACTTC. This encodes CASSSGTLYTAQYF.

There are many counts of this clonotype. This beta chain represents an off-target read in a library built for alpha chains; its size is of limited meaning. This sequence joins TRBV7-9 and TRBJ2-1; TRBD1 agrees at 7 bases. The CDR3 runs to 14 residues. Trimming removed 4 bases from V and 7 bases from J; junction bases left unmatched: 7. Germline CDR1 and CDR2: SEHNR and FQNEAQ (reference sequence). The CDR3 sequence: CASSSGQSHNEQFF. The CDR3 coding sequence is TGTGCCAGCAGCTCGGGACAGAGCCATAATGAGCAGTTCTTC.

Concerning this clonotype: This beta chain is a stray sequence in a library constructed for alpha chains; its clone size is not meaningful. The gene calls are TRBV10-1 and TRBJ1-1; tentatively, D is TRBD1 (5 bases). Germline V gives CDR1 WNHNN, CDR2 SYGVQD (reference sequence). The CDR3 extends over 16 amino acids. Trimming took 9 bases from V and 6 from J, leaving 26 bases between them. The CDR3 loop is CARLATWWGTSSEAFF. CDR3 nucleotide sequence: TGCGCCAGATTAGCGACATGGTGGGGCACTAGTTCTGAAGCTTTCTTT.

This clonotype was picked up many times. A library made for alpha chains picked up this beta chain off target, so its size means little. The V and J genes are TRBV4-1 and TRBJ2-7; D gene ambiguous. Deletions cut 0 bases from V and 1 base from J, with 4 bases between. The germline CDR1 and CDR2 sequences are MGHRA and YSYEKL. The CDR3 loop spans 13 amino acids. The CDR3 DNA reads TGCGCCAGCAGCCAAGAGGGGTCCTACGAGCAGTACTTC. This encodes CASSQEGSYEQYF.

Ten or more counts support this clonotype. In a library made to pick up alpha chains, this beta chain is a stray read with a size that means little. This chain uses TRBV19 with TRBJ2-1; D call uncertain. Deletions cut 3 bases from V and 6 bases from J, with 3 bases between. CDR1 is LNHDA, CDR2 SQIVND, per germline (reference sequence). This CDR3 is 11 amino acids long. In nucleotides, the CDR3 is TGTGCCAGTAGTATCCGCAATGAGCAGTTCTTC. This encodes CASSIRNEQFF.

This clonotype has a count of ten or more. Since the library was made to target alpha chains, this beta chain is a stray read and its abundance is not meaningful. The chain recombines TRBV20-1 with TRBJ1-6; D is ambiguous. The V gene lost 6 bases and the J gene lost 0 bases, with 15 bases spanning the gap. The CDR3 has 16 residues. Germline V gene data show CDR1 as DFQATT and CDR2 as SNEGSKA (reference sequence). The CDR3 here is CSATTGKGSYNSPLHF. CDR3 nucleotide sequence: TGCAGTGCCACGACGGGTAAAGGCTCCTATAATTCACCCCTCCACTTT.

This clonotype is judged medium-sized (0.01 to 0.1%). This beta chain came through as a stray read in a library set up for alpha chains, and its size says little. V usage is TRBV18 and J usage is TRBJ2-7; D uncertain. The CDR3 loop spans 12 amino acids. V lost 1 base, J lost 6 bases, and 7 bases lay in between. Germline assignment: CDR1 KGHSH and CDR2 LQKENI. The CDR3 nucleotides are TGTGCCAGCTCACCACTAACTTCCGAGCAGTACTTC. Its translation is CASSPLTSEQYF.

This clonotype has a handful of counts. Because this beta chain is a stray read in a library intended to capture alpha chains, its abundance should not be given much weight. This chain joins TRBV6-1 and TRBJ2-3; D call uncertain. The CDR3 extends over 14 amino acids. Germline lookup yields CDR1 MNHNS and CDR2 SASEGT. Trimming removed 4 bases at V and 2 bases at J, with 10 bases between. The CDR3 region is CASSGLAATDTQYF. CDR3 DNA sequence: TGTGCCAGCAGTGGGTTAGCCGCCACAGATACGCAGTATTTT.

This clonotype was detected many times. The library was built for alpha chains, so this beta chain is an off-target read and its size means little. This chain links TRBV5-1 with TRBJ2-5; D gene ambiguous. The CDR3 loop spans 11 amino acids. Trimming took off 6 bases at V and 1 base at J, with 4 bases between the two ends. CDR1 is SGHRS, CDR2 YFSETQ, per germline. The CDR3 here is CASTLQETQYF. For the CDR3, the DNA is TGCGCCAGCACCCTCCAAGAGACCCAGTACTTC.

This clonotype has ten or more counts. The size of this beta chain means little, since it is a stray read in a library made for alpha chains. This chain uses TRBV15 with TRBJ1-3; the D is unclear. Germline loops: CDR1 LNHNV, CDR2 YYDKDF (reference sequence). The CDR3 covers 16 residues. V gave up 0 bases and J gave up 0 bases, with 9 bases separating them. The CDR3 DNA reads TGTGCCACCAGCAGAGATTTACCCAGCTCTGGAAACACCATATATTTT. Translation gives CATSRDLPSSGNTIYF.

This clonotype has ten or more counts. This beta chain was picked up by a library intended for alpha chains and is off target, so its count carries little meaning. The chain links TRBV6-2 or TRBV6-3 to TRBJ2-5; D is uncertain. CDR3 size: 14 residues. The V gene's germline CDR1 is MNHEY and CDR2 SVGEGT. V lost 4 bases and J 0 bases, leaving 9 bases between the germline ends. The CDR3, as DNA: TGTGCCAGCAGTTTCGTTGGGGACCAAGAGACCCAGTACTTC. Translation gives CASSFVGDQETQYF.

This clonotype has a count of ten or more. This beta chain appears as a stray read in a library generated for alpha chains; its size is not informative. The chain has TRBV6-6 and TRBJ2-4, with D perhaps assigned TRBD1 or TRBD2 (5 bases each). The CDR3 loop spans 15 amino acids. V was trimmed by 4 bases and J by 0 bases, leaving 10 bases between them. CDR1 is MNHNY and CDR2 is SVGAGI in the germline V gene (reference sequence). As DNA, the CDR3 is TGTGCCAGCAGTTTGCCGGGGCTAGCCAAAAACATTCAGTACTTC. Its translation is CASSLPGLAKNIQYF.

This clonotype was seen at least ten times. Little can be read into the size of this beta chain, an off-target read in a library designed for alpha chains. The chain links TRBV12-3 or TRBV12-4 to TRBJ2-2; D is unresolved. This CDR3 contains 15 residues. Trimming removed 4 bases from V and 4 bases from J, with 13 bases in between. This CDR3 is CASSSPTTGTGELFF. The DNA for the CDR3 is TGTGCCAGCAGTTCCCCGACGACGGGCACCGGGGAGCTGTTTTTT.

In this sample, this clonotype turned up many times. This beta chain is off target for a library built for alpha chains, so its abundance means little. CDR3 amino acids: CASSPFSSGQETQYF. CDR3 nucleotide sequence: TGTGCCAGCAGTCCGTTCTCTAGCGGCCAAGAGACCCAGTACTTC. The chain carries TRBV2 and TRBJ2-5; 7 bases match TRBD2. The CDR3 loop spans 15 amino acids. Germline assignment: CDR1 SNHLY and CDR2 FYNNEI. V lost 5 bases, J lost 1 base, and 7 bases stayed unmatched.

This clonotype was recorded many times. This beta chain was picked up by a library intended for alpha chains and is off target, so its count carries little meaning. The chain recombines TRBV28 with TRBJ2-6, with 11 nucleotides matching TRBD1. This CDR3 region has 20 residues. With V trimmed by 8 bases and J by 0 bases, 15 bases remained unmatched. The germline V gene has CDR1 MDHEN and CDR2 SYDVKM. The CDR3 DNA follows: TGTGCCAGCCGGAAAGTAGGGACAGGGGGTAAGGGCTCTGGGGCCAACGTCCTGACTTTC. It codes for CASRKVGTGGKGSGANVLTF. The full variable domain, rest sourced from reference TRBV28 and TRBJ2-6, is DVKVTQSSRYLVKRTGEKVFLECVQDMDHENMFWYRQDPGLGLRLIYFSYDVKMKEKGDIPEGYSVSREKKERFSLILESASTNQTSMYLCASRKVGTGGKGSGANVLTFGAGSRLTVL.

This clonotype appeared many times. This beta chain lies outside the target of a library built for alpha chains; its clone size means little. The chain recombines TRBV11-3 with TRBJ2-2; the match to TRBD1 covers 7 bases. V gave up 1 base and J gave up 5 bases; unmatched junction bases: 7. Germline V gene lookup returns CDR1 SGHNT and CDR2 YENEEA. The CDR3 loop spans 16 amino acids. The CDR3 region is CASSLASRGRTGELFF. DNA of the CDR3: TGTGCCAGCAGCTTAGCGTCCAGGGGGAGAACCGGGGAGCTGTTTTTT. The whole variable domain, filled in from reference TRBV11-3 and TRBJ2-2, reads EAGVVQSPRYKIIEKKQPVAFWCNPISGHNTLYWYLQNLGQGPELLIRYENEEAVDDSQLPKDRFSAERLKGVDSTLKIQPAELGDSAVYLCASSLASRGRTGELFFGEGSRLTVL.